These T cell receptor beta chains were read from a single sample in a study of T cell changes during pregnancy in multiple sclerosis. This table comes from immunoSEQ multiplex PCR, and its TCRdb copy is limited to in-frame clones, with some not included. The table has under 90,000 clones, over 85% seen once. The sample consisted of peripheral blood, taken after pregnancy. The receptors here all came from a female donor in good health, enrolled as a control in a pregnancy study. Each CDR3 is given with its conserved first and last residue. Each record gives: clone size, CDR3 length, J gene, D gene, V gene, CDR3 DNA, CDR3 protein. The D gene is left open where the match is weak. Clone size is shown for a subset of rows, as once, few, many or a class of expanded clone.

. 16 TRBJ2-7 TRBD2 TRBV30 TGTGCCTGGAGGAACCCCCCGGGACTAGCGGGGAGCCAGCAGTACTTC CAWRNPPGLAGSQQYF
. 14 TRBJ1-3 . TRBV5-1 TGCGCCAGCAGCCAACAGAGCTCTGGAAACACCATATATTTT CASSQQSSGNTIYF
. 13 TRBJ1-2 . TRBV6-5 TGTGCCAGCAGCAACCGCGGGCCCTATGGCTACACCTTC CASSNRGPYGYTF
. 14 TRBJ2-5 . TRBV4-1 TGCGCCAGCAGCCCACTGGTCGCCTCGAGGACCCAGTACTTC CASSPLVASRTQYF
once 15 TRBJ2-1 TRBD2 TRBV11-2 TGTGCCAGCAGCTTAAGACTAGCGGGAAAATCCGAGCAGTTCTTC CASSLRLAGKSEQFF
. 15 TRBJ2-7 . TRBV27 TGTGCCAGCAGTTTAGGGGCGTCGGTTGGCTACGAGCAGTACTTC CASSLGASVGYEQYF
. 13 TRBJ1-1 . TRBV29-1 TGCAGCGTTGCGACGGAGGCTAACACTGAAGCTTTCTTT CSVATEANTEAFF
. 15 TRBJ2-2 . TRBV11-2 TGTGCCAGCAGCTCCCCGGTTAGACAGGTCGGGGAGCTGTTTTTT CASSSPVRQVGELFF
. 12 TRBJ2-5 . TRBV29-1 TGCAGCGTTGTGGGGGCTGGAGAGACCCAGTACTTC CSVVGAGETQYF
once 14 TRBJ1-1 . TRBV6-6 TGTGCCAGCACCACGGACAGAAAAAACACTGAAGCTTTCTTT CASTTDRKNTEAFF
. 17 TRBJ2-3 TRBD1 TRBV25-1 TGTGCCAGCAGTCCCCGAAGGGACAGGGCCCGAACAGATACGCAGTATTTT CASSPRRDRARTDTQYF
. 14 TRBJ1-1 . TRBV18 TGTGCCAGCTCACCTGGAGCGGGTGCCACTGAAGCTTTCTTT CASSPGAGATEAFF
. 16 TRBJ1-1 . TRBV4-1 TGCGCCAGCAGCCAAGATGGACGAGGGCCTGCGGGTGAAGCTTTCTTT CASSQDGRGPAGEAFF
once 12 TRBJ2-6 . TRBV27 TGTGCCAGCAGCCATGGGGCCAACGTCCTGACTTTC CASSHGANVLTF
. 14 TRBJ1-5 . TRBV21-1 TGTGCCAGCAGCACCGACAGGAGAAATCAGCCCCAGCATTTT CASSTDRRNQPQHF
. 16 TRBJ1-3 . TRBV2 TGTGCCAGCAGTGGGGTCAACAGGTTCTCTGGAAACACCATATATTTT CASSGVNRFSGNTIYF
. 15 TRBJ1-4 TRBD1 TRBV19 TGTGCCAGTAGCATAGGGGGCTCTTTTAATGAAAAACTGTTTTTT CASSIGGSFNEKLFF
. 14 TRBJ2-2 . TRBV2 TGTGCCAGCTGGGACACCCCGAACACCGGGGAGCTGTTTTTT CASWDTPNTGELFF
. 15 TRBJ1-3 . TRBV2 TGTGCCAGCAACCTCGACAGGAGCTCTGGAAACACCATATATTTT CASNLDRSSGNTIYF
. 14 TRBJ2-3 . TRBV7-2 TGTGCCAGCAGGGAGGATAGCCCCACAGATACGCAGTATTTT CASREDSPTDTQYF
. 14 TRBJ2-2 . TRBV9 TGTGCCAGCACCAGGGCATTAAACACCGGGGAGCTGTTTTTT CASTRALNTGELFF
. 15 TRBJ2-3 . TRBV5-1 TGCGCCAGCAGCCCCTCAGGGCCGGGCACAGATACGCAGTATTTT CASSPSGPGTDTQYF
. 14 TRBJ1-6 . TRBV4-1 TGCGCCAGCAACACAGGACGGAATAATTCACCCCTCCACTTT CASNTGRNNSPLHF
. 16 TRBJ2-5 TRBD1 TRBV7-6 TGTGCCAGCAGCTCCTTGGGGACAGGGTTCGGAGAGACCCAGTACTTC CASSSLGTGFGETQYF
. 13 TRBJ1-4 . TRBV6-6 TGTGCCAGCGGAGGGCCGGCGGGTGAAAAACTGTTTTTT CASGGPAGEKLFF
. 14 TRBJ1-4 TRBD1 TRBV28 TGTGCCAGCAGTTTAGGGACAGAGAATGAAAAACTGTTTTTT CASSLGTENEKLFF
. 16 TRBJ2-7 TRBD1 TRBV7-2 TGTGCCAGCAGCTTAGCCGAGACAGGGTTCGCCTACGAGCAGTACTTC CASSLAETGFAYEQYF
. 15 TRBJ2-1 TRBD2 TRBV28 TGTGCCAGCAGCATTACTAGCGGGCCGTCTCATGAGCAGTTCTTC CASSITSGPSHEQFF
. 15 TRBJ2-1 TRBD2 TRBV6-1 TGTGCCAGCACCCATCTAGCGGGAGGGTCCAATGAGCAGTTCTTC CASTHLAGGSNEQFF
. 12 TRBJ1-2 . TRBV12-5 TGTGCTAGTGGTTTGGTACAGAGGGGGAACACCTTC CASGLVQRGNTF
. 15 TRBJ1-5 TRBD1 TRBV5-8 TGTGCCAGCAGCTGGGGACAGACTAGCAATCAGCCCCAGCATTTT CASSWGQTSNQPQHF
. 18 TRBJ2-1 TRBD2 TRBV9 TGTGCCAGCAGCGTAGCTAGCGGGAGGGCCGTTGAAGACAATGAGCAGTTCTTC CASSVASGRAVEDNEQFF
. 15 TRBJ2-5 . TRBV7-2 TGTGCCAGCAGCTCTCAGACAGGGGAGGGAGAGACCCAGTACTTC CASSSQTGEGETQYF
. 14 TRBJ2-7 TRBD1 TRBV6-1 TGTGCCACCTTAGGTGGGACAGATGCCTACGAGCAGTACTTC CATLGGTDAYEQYF
. 14 TRBJ2-2 TRBD1 TRBV9 TGTGCCAGCAGCGTCGGACAGGGGGCCGGGGAGCTGTTTTTT CASSVGQGAGELFF